This is a list of T cell receptor beta chains from one sample in a study of post-analysis software for immune sequencing data. TCRdb re-derived calls from the PCR reads in MiXCR, one entry per CDR3 protein. The data contain around 710,000 distinct CDR3 sequences, just over 45% of them seen just once; the ten biggest clones take up 4.9%. Sequenced material: blood. These receptors were taken from a girl between 5 and 17 years old with multiple sclerosis. Both conserved end residues are part of each CDR3. The order of the fields is clone size, D gene, J gene, V gene, CDR3 protein, CDR3 DNA. D genes are given only for firm matches. The size entry is marked missing in some rows and otherwise reads once, few, many or a size class.

NA	NA	TRBJ2-7	TRBV20-1	CSARDLVGKSREQYF	TGCAGTGCTAGAGACCTCGTCGGGAAGTCGCGCGAGCAGTACTTC
few	TRBD1	TRBJ2-3	TRBV6-2/TRBV6-3	CASSQSAGQGRDTQYF	TGTGCCAGCAGCCAATCCGCGGGACAGGGACGAGATACGCAGTATTTT
NA	TRBD1	TRBJ2-4	TRBV3-1	CASSLGQGTDIQYF	TGTGCCAGCAGCCTCGGACAGGGGACAGACATTCAGTACTTC
NA	NA	TRBJ2-2	TRBV7-6	CASSPSGTGELFF	TGTGCCAGCAGTCCTTCGGGGACCGGGGAGCTGTTTTTT
few	TRBD2	TRBJ2-7	TRBV12-3/TRBV12-4	CASTYGRRENEQYF	TGTGCCAGCACTTATGGGCGGCGGGAGAACGAGCAGTACTTC
NA	NA	TRBJ2-7	TRBV12-3/TRBV12-4	CASSLARRGAEQYF	TGTGCCAGCAGTTTAGCTCGCAGGGGGGCCGAGCAGTACTTC
few	NA	TRBJ1-2	TRBV7-2	CASSRGTVGNGYTF	TGTGCCAGCAGCCGGGGGACTGTTGGGAATGGCTACACCTTC
NA	TRBD2	TRBJ2-1	TRBV10-3	CAIKPGLAHNEQFF	TGTGCCATCAAACCGGGACTAGCTCATAATGAGCAGTTCTTC
many	NA	TRBJ2-7	TRBV15	CATSAPQGEQYF	TGTGCCACCAGCGCTCCACAGGGCGAGCAGTACTTC
few	NA	TRBJ2-3	TRBV29-1	CSTTYTDTQYF	TGCAGCACGACATATACAGATACGCAGTATTTT
NA	NA	TRBJ2-1	TRBV4-1	CASTSDGDEQFF	TGCGCCAGCACCTCGGATGGGGATGAGCAGTTCTTC
NA	TRBD1	TRBJ2-6	TRBV5-1	CASSLGGTGPSGANVLTF	TGCGCCAGCAGCTTGGGGGGGACAGGCCCATCTGGGGCCAACGTCCTGACTTTC
NA	NA	TRBJ1-1	TRBV6-1	CASSPGDGPGAFF	TGTGCCAGCAGTCCCGGGGACGGCCCTGGGGCTTTCTTT
few	NA	TRBJ2-5	TRBV7-9	CASSPNLDLAKETQYF	TGTGCCAGCAGCCCGAACCTGGATCTAGCGAAAGAGACCCAGTACTTC
NA	NA	TRBJ2-7	TRBV9	CASSRGPPAHEQYF	TGTGCCAGCAGCCGAGGGCCTCCGGCCCACGAGCAGTACTTC
NA	NA	TRBJ2-7	TRBV5-1	CASRAQAYEQYF	TGCGCCAGCAGGGCACAGGCCTACGAGCAGTACTTC
NA	TRBD1	TRBJ1-5	TRBV19	CAARDRGGYSNQPQHF	TGTGCCGCCCGGGACAGGGGAGGCTATAGCAATCAGCCCCAGCATTTT
few	NA	TRBJ2-7	TRBV12-3/TRBV12-4	CASSSDFSYEQYF	TGTGCCAGCAGTTCGGATTTCTCCTACGAGCAGTACTTC
NA	TRBD1	TRBJ1-2	TRBV29-1	CSAEGLRGRDYGYTF	TGCAGCGCCGAAGGCCTCAGGGGGCGCGACTATGGCTACACCTTC
NA	TRBD1	TRBJ1-1	TRBV5-1	CASSLEGTEVTEAFF	TGCGCCAGCAGCTTGGAGGGGACAGAGGTCACTGAAGCTTTCTTT
NA	TRBD2	TRBJ2-3	TRBV20-1	CSAREALAGGADTQYF	TGCAGTGCTAGAGAAGCTTTAGCGGGAGGAGCAGATACGCAGTATTTT
NA	TRBD2	TRBJ2-1	TRBV28	CASRRETSIEQFF	TGTGCCAGCAGACGTGAGACTAGCATTGAGCAGTTCTTC
NA	NA	TRBJ1-2	TRBV2	CASTPQGGYGYTF	TGTGCCAGCACTCCACAGGGAGGCTATGGCTACACCTTC
few	NA	TRBJ2-1	TRBV5-1	CASSRDGPSRPHEQFF	TGCGCCAGCAGTAGGGATGGCCCCTCCCGCCCCCATGAGCAGTTCTTC
NA	TRBD2	TRBJ2-7	TRBV9	CASSARASGRTHEQYF	TGTGCCAGCAGCGCAAGGGCCAGCGGGAGGACGCACGAGCAGTACTTC
NA	TRBD2	TRBJ2-7	TRBV28	CASSGLGLAGVGSLEQYF	TGTGCCAGCAGTGGGTTGGGGCTAGCGGGAGTGGGGAGTCTCGAGCAGTACTTC
NA	NA	TRBJ2-3	TRBV11-2	CASSLGLGNPDTQYF	TGTGCCAGCAGCTTAGGTTTGGGGAACCCGGATACGCAGTATTTT
NA	NA	TRBJ2-7	TRBV29-1	CSAMTTYEQYF	TGCAGCGCCATGACAACCTACGAGCAGTACTTC